Each of the 4 T cell receptor beta chains below was sequenced from the same sample in a study of regulatory T cells in long-lasting Graves disease. HTBI primers from iRepertoire and Arm-PCR of CDR3 regions yielded the TCR beta libraries. TCRdb reprocessed the multiplex PCR reads via MiXCR and lists one record per CDR3 protein. The data hold 400,000 to 650,000 distinct CDR3 sequences, with 15% to 20% observed a single time. Sample time point: newly diagnosed GD, antithyroid drugs for less than 3 months. RNA extracted from PBMCs served as the sequencing template. These records were also assigned to another study, of T cells in Graves' hyperthyroidism and ophthalmopathy.

The material sequenced was peripheral blood mononuclear cells (PBMCs), taken at new diagnosis, from a patient treated with antithyroid drugs. These receptor sequences come from a middle-aged woman with Graves disease.

This clonotype was picked up many times. This rearrangement joins TRBV20-1 to TRBJ1-1; D is unresolved. The CDR3 runs to 13 residues. V was clipped by 5 bases and J by 1 base, with 11 bases between them. Germline V gives CDR1 DFQATT, CDR2 SNEGSKA (reference sequence). The DNA of the CDR3 is TGCAGTGCTGGAAGTACTAAGAACACTGAAGCTTTCTTT. Its protein is CSAGSTKNTEAFF.

This clonotype was observed a few times. This sequence joins TRBV5-1 and TRBJ2-2; 10 nucleotides match TRBD1. Germline trimming cut 7 bases from V and 0 bases from J; bases unmatched to any gene: 6. The CDR3 consists of 16 residues. Per the germline V gene, CDR1 is SGHRS and CDR2 is YFSETQ. The CDR3, as DNA: TGCGCCAGCCGGGACAGGGGACCTTCGAACACCGGGGAGCTGTTTTTT. It is translated as CASRDRGPSNTGELFF.

This clonotype was counted ten times or more. The CDR3 DNA is TGTGCCAGCTCACCACGTGACGGGGGGGAGCAGTACTTC. It is translated as CASSPRDGGEQYF. V usage is TRBV18 and J usage is TRBJ2-7; TRBD2 matches 7 bases. Trimming took 1 base from V and 7 from J; bases not matched to a gene: 4. CDR3 length equals 13 residues. CDR1 KGHSH and CDR2 LQKENI come from the germline V gene.

This clonotype was seen a few times. The chain links TRBV6-1 to TRBJ1-1; D possibly corresponds to TRBD1 (5 bases). Trimming pared 7 bases from V and 2 bases from J, leaving 11 bases between. There are 13 residues in the CDR3. Germline values: CDR1 MNHNS, CDR2 SASEGT. The CDR3 DNA sequence: TGTGCCAGCATTTTCCAGGGAAACACTGAAGCTTTCTTT. Translated, it gives CASIFQGNTEAFF.